One and the same sample provided the 5 T cell receptor beta chains below, sequenced in a study of T-cell reconstitution after alpha-beta-depleted transplantation in children. Unique molecular identifiers were used in preparing the TCRbeta library. TCRdb ran MiXCR on the PCR reads and lists one entry per CDR3 protein. The sample lists some 200,000 distinct CDR3 sequences, about 6% occurring once. Material: PBMCs, obtained before TCRalphabeta/CD19-depleted stem cell transplant. The source is a girl under two years old with combined immunodeficiency, due to receive a stem cell transplant.

The chain uses TRBV27 and TRBJ2-3; 9 bases are shared with TRBD1. The ends lost 0 bases at V and 3 bases at J; junction bases unmatched: 4. Germline loops: CDR1 MNHEY, CDR2 SMNVEV (reference sequence). The CDR3 contains 16 residues. DNA of the CDR3: TGTGCCAGCAGTTTATCGTGGGACAGGGTAACAGATACGCAGTATTTT. Translating it yields CASSLSWDRVTDTQYF.

There are many counts of this clonotype. This chain joins TRBV7-2 and TRBJ2-7; D not certain. The CDR3 extends over 15 amino acids. V gave up 1 base and J gave up 2 bases, with 12 bases separating them. Germline CDR1 and CDR2: SGHTA and FQGNSA. The CDR3: CASSLGVWVTYEQYF. The CDR3 DNA reads TGTGCCAGCAGCTTAGGAGTCTGGGTAACCTACGAGCAGTACTTC.

The chain combines TRBV2 with TRBJ1-2; no reliable D call. The germline V gene has CDR1 SNHLY and CDR2 FYNNEI. V was cut by 9 bases and J by 6 bases, with 11 bases left in between. This CDR3 is 11 amino acids long. The CDR3 nucleotides read TGTGCCAGGACCCAAGCCAATGGCTACACCTTC. Translation: CARTQANGYTF.

As concerns this clonotype: A much larger clone sits a single nucleotide away, making a read error possible. This sequence joins TRBV21-1 and TRBJ2-5; TRBD1, the table's D call, was not compared with the DNA. TRBV21-1 is a pseudogene. This CDR3 spans 15 amino acids. The chain's CDR3 is CASNPQGRDQETRYF. CDR3 sequence (DNA): TGTGCCAGCAACCCCCAAGGACGAGACCAAGAGACCCGGTACTTC.

This clonotype was recorded many times. V is TRBV3-1 and J is TRBJ2-7; perhaps TRBD2 as D (6 bases). CDR3 size: 16 residues. The germline V and J ends were trimmed by 2 bases and 5 bases, with 19 bases remaining between them. The germline V gene has CDR1 LGHDT and CDR2 YNNKEL (reference sequence). Here the CDR3 DNA reads TGTGCCAGCAGCCAACGACTAGTGGGAAGGGACCACGAGCAGTACTTC. Protein product: CASSQRLVGRDHEQYF.